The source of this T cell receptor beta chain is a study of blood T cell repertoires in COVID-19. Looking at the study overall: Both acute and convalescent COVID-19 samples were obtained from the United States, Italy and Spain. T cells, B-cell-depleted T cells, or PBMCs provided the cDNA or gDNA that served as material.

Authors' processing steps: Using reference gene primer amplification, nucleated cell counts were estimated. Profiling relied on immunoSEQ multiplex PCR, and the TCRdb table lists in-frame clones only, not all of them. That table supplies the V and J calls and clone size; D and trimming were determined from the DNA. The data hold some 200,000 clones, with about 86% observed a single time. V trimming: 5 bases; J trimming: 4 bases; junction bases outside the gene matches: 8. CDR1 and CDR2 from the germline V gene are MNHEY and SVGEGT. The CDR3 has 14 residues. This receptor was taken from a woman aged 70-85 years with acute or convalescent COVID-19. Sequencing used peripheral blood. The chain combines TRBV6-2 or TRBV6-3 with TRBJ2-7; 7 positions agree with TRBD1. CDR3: CASSPGTVLYEQYF. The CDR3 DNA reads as TGTGCCAGCAGTCCCGGGACAGTTCTATACGAGCAGTACTTC.